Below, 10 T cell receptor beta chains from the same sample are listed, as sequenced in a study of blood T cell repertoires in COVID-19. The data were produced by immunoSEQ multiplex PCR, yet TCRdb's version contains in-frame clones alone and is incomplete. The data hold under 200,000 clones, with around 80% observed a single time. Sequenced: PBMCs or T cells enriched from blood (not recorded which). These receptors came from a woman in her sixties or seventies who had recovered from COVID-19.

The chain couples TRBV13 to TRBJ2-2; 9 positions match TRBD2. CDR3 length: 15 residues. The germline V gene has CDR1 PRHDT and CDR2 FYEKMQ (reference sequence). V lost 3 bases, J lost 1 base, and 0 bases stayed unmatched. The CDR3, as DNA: TGTGCCAGCAGCTTGACTAGCGGGAACACCGGGGAGCTGTTTTTT. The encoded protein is CASSLTSGNTGELFF. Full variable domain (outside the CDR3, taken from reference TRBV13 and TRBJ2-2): AAGVIQSPRHLIKEKRETATLKCYPIPRHDTVYWYQQGPGQDPQFLISFYEKMQSDKGSIPDRFSAQQFSDYHSELNMSSLELGDSALYFCASSLTSGNTGELFFGEGSRLTVL.

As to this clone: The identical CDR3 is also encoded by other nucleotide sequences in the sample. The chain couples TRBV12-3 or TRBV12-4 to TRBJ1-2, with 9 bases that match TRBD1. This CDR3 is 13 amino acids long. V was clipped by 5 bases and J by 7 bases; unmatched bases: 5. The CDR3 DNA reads TGTGCCAGCAGTGGGACAGGGTTCGGTGGCTACACCTTC. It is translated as CASSGTGFGGYTF.

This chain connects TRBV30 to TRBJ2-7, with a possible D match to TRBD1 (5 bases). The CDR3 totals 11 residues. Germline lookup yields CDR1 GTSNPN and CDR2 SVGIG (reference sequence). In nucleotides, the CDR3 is TGTGCAGGCAGGGCAGGGTACGAGCAGTACTTC. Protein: CAGRAGYEQYF.

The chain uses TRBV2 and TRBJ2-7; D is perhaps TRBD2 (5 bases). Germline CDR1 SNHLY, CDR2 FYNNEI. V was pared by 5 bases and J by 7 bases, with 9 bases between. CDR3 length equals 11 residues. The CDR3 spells CASSTWEEQYF. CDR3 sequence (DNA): TGTGCCAGCAGTACTTGGGAGGAGCAGTACTTC. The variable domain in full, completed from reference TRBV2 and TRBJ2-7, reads EPEVTQTPSHQVTQMGQEVILRCVPISNHLYFYWYRQILGQKVEFLVSFYNNEISEKSEIFDDQFSVERPDGSNFTLKIRSTKLEDSAMYFCASSTWEEQYFGPGTRLTVT.

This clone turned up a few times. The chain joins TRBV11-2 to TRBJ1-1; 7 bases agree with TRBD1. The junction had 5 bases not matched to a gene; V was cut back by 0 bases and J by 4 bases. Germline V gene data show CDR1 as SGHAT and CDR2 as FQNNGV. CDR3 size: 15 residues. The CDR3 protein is CASSLEQGLATEAFF. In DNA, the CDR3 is TGTGCCAGCAGCTTAGAACAGGGGCTTGCCACTGAAGCTTTCTTT.

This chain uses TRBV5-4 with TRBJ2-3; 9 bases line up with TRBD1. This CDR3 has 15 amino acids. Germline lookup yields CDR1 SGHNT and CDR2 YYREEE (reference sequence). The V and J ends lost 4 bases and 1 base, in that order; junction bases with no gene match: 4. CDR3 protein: CASSPTGGGTDTQYF. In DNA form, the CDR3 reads TGTGCCAGCAGCCCTACAGGGGGCGGCACAGATACGCAGTATTTT.

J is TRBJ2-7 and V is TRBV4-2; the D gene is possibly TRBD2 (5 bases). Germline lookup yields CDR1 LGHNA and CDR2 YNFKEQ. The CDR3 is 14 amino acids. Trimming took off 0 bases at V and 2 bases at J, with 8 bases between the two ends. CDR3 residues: CASSQDYGAYEQYF. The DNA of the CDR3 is TGTGCCAGCAGCCAAGATTACGGGGCCTACGAGCAGTACTTC.

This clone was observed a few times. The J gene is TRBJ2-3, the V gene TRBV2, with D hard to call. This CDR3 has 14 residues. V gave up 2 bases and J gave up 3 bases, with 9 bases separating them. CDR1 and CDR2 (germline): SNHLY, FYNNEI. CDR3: CASSESWSTDTQYF. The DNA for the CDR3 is TGTGCCAGCAGTGAATCGTGGAGTACAGATACGCAGTATTTT.

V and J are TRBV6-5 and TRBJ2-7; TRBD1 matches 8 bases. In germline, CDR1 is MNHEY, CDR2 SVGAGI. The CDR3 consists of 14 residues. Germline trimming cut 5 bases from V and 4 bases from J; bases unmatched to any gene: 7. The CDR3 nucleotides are TGTGCCAGCAGTCCCAGGACAGGGAGGTACGAGCAGTACTTC. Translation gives CASSPRTGRYEQYF.

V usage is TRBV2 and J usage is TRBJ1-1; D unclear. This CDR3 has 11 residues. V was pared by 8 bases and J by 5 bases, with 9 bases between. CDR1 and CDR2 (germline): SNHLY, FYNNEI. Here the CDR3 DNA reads TGTGCCAGCCGGGTTGAAACTGAAGCTTTCTTT. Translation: CASRVETEAFF. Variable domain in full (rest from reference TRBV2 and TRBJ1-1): EPEVTQTPSHQVTQMGQEVILRCVPISNHLYFYWYRQILGQKVEFLVSFYNNEISEKSEIFDDQFSVERPDGSNFTLKIRSTKLEDSAMYFCASRVETEAFFGQGTRLTVV.